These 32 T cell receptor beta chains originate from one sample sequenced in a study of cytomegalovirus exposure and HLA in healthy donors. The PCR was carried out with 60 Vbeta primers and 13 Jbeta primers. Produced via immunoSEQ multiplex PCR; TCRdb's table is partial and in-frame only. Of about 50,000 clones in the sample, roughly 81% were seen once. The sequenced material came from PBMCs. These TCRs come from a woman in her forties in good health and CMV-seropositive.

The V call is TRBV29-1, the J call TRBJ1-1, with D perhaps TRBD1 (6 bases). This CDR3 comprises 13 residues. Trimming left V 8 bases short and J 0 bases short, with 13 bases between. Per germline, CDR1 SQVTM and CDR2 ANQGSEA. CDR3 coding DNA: TGCAGCTTCCGGGGGGCGATGAACACTGAAGCTTTCTTT. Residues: CSFRGAMNTEAFF.

CDR3 amino acids: CASSLAQGGNLEAFF. The CDR3 DNA reads TGTGCCAGCAGCTTAGCTCAGGGTGGAAACCTTGAAGCTTTCTTT. The V call is TRBV7-8, the J call TRBJ1-1; D may be TRBD1 (5 bases). From germline, CDR1 is SGHVS and CDR2 FQNEAQ. V lost 0 bases and J 7 bases, leaving 15 bases between the germline ends. This CDR3 region has 15 residues.

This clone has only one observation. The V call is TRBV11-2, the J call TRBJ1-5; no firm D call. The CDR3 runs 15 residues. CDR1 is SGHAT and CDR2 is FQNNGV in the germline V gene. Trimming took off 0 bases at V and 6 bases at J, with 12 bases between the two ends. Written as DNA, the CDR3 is TGTGCCAGCAGCTTAGATCGATCACGGGGTCAGCCCCAGCATTTT. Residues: CASSLDRSRGQPQHF.

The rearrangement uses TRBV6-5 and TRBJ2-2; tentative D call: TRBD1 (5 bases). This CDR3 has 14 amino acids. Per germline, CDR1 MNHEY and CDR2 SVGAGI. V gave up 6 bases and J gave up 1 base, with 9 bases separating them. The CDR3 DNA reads TGTGCCAGCAGACGGCAGGGGAACACCGGGGAGCTGTTTTTT. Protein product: CASRRQGNTGELFF.

CDR3 region: CASSFDLGERDTQYF. In DNA form, the CDR3 reads TGTGCCAGCAGCTTTGATCTTGGTGAGAGGGATACGCAGTATTTT. V gene TRBV7-2 combines with J gene TRBJ2-3; D call uncertain. Germline V gene lookup returns CDR1 SGHTA and CDR2 FQGNSA. Trimming pared 3 bases from V and 6 bases from J, leaving 16 bases between. The CDR3 contains 15 residues.

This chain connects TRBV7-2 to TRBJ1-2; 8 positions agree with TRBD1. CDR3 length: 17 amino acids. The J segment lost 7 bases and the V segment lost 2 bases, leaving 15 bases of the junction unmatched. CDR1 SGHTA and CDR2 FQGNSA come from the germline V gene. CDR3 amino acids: CASSLNWRGTGTGGYTF. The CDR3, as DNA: TGTGCCAGCAGCTTAAATTGGCGAGGGACAGGTACCGGTGGCTACACCTTC.

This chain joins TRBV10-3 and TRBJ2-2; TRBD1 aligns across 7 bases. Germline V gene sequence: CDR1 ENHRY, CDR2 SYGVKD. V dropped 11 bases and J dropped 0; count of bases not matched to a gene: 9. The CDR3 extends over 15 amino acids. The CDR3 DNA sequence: TGTGCCCAAGAGGGGGCGCCTGCGAACACCGGGGAGCTGTTTTTT. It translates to CAQEGAPANTGELFF.

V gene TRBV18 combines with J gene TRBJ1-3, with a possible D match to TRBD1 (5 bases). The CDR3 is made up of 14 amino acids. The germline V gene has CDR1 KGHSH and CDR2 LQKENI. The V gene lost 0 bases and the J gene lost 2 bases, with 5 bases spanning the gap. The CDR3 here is CASSPPRAGNTIYF. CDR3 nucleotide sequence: TGTGCCAGCTCACCACCCAGGGCTGGAAACACCATATATTTT.

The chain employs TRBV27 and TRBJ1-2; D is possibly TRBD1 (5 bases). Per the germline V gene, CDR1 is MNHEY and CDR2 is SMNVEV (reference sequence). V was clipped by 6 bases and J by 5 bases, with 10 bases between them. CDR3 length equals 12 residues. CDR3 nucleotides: TGTGCCAGCAGGGCGGGGACTTATGGCTACACCTTC. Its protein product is CASRAGTYGYTF.

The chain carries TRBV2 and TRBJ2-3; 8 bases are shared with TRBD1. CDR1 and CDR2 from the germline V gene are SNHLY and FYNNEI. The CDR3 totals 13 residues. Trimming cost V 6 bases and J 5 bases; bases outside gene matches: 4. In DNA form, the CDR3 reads TGTGCCAGCAGCGTTGACAGGGGAGATACGCAGTATTTT. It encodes CASSVDRGDTQYF.

CDR3: CASRVGATNTGELFF. The CDR3 DNA sequence: TGTGCCAGCCGGGTGGGGGCCACGAACACCGGGGAGCTGTTTTTT. The J gene is TRBJ2-2, the V gene TRBV6-1, with a tentative D call TRBD1 (6 bases). The germline V gene has CDR1 MNHNS and CDR2 SASEGT. V gave up 8 bases and J gave up 0 bases, with 13 bases separating them. This CDR3 comprises 15 residues.

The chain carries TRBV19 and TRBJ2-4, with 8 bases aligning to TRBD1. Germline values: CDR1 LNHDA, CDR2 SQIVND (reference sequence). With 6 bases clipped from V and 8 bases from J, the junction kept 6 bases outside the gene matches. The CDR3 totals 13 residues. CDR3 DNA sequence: TGTGCCAGTAGGAAGACAGGGGAGGACATTCAGTACTTC. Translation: CASRKTGEDIQYF.

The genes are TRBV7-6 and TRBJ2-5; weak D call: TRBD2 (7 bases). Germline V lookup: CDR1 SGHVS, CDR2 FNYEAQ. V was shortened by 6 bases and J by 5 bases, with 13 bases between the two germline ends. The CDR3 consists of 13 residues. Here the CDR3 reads CASSYREGETQYF. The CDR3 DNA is TGTGCCAGCAGTTACAGGGAGGGGGAGACCCAGTACTTC. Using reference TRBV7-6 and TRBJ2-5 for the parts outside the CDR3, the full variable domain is GAGVSQSPRYKVTKRGQDVALRCDPISGHVSLYWYRQALGQGPEFLTYFNYEAQQDKSGLPNDRFSAERPEGSISTLTIQRTEQRDSAMYRCASSYREGETQYFGPGTRLLVL.

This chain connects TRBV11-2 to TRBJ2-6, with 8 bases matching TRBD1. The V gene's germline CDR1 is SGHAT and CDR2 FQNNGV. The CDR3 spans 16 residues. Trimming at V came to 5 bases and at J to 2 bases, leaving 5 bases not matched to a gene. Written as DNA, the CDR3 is TGTGCCAGCAGCCCGCAGGGGGCGCCTGGGGCCAACGTCCTGACTTTC. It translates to CASSPQGAPGANVLTF.

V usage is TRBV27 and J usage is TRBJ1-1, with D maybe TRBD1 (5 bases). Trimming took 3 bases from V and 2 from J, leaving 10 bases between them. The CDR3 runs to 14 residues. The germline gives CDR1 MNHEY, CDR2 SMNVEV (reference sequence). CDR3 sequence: CASSFRRTNTEAFF. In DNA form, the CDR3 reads TGTGCCAGCAGTTTTCGTAGGACAAACACTGAAGCTTTCTTT.

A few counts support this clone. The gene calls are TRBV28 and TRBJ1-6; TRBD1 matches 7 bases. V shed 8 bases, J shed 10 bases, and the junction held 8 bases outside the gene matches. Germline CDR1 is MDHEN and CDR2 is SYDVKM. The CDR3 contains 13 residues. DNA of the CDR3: TGTGCCAGCCAGGACAGGTTCGGGTCACCCCTCCACTTT. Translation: CASQDRFGSPLHF.

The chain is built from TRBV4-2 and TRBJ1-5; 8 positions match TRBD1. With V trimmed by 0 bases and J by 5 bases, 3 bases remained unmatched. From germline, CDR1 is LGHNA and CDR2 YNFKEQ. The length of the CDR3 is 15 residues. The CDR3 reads CASSQEGQGDQPQHF. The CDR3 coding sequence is TGTGCCAGCAGCCAAGAAGGACAGGGCGATCAGCCCCAGCATTTT.

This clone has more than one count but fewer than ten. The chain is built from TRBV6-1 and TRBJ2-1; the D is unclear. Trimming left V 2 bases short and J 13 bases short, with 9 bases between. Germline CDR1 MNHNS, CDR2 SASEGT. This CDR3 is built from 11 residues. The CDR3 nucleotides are TGTGCCAGCAGTGAACGGTCAGGCCAGTTCTTC. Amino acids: CASSERSGQFF.

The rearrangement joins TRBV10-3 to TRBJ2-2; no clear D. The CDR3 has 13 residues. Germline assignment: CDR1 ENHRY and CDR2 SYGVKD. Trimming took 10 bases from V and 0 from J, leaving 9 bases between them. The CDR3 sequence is CATLSPNTGELFF. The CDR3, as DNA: TGTGCCACCCTTTCTCCGAACACCGGGGAGCTGTTTTTT.

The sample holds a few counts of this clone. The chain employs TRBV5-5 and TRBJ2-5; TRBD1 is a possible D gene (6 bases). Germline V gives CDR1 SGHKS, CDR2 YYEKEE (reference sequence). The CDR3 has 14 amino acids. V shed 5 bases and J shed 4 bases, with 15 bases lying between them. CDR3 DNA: TGTGCCAGCAGTATCCCTGGGGGCGGAGAGACCCAGTACTTC. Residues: CASSIPGGGETQYF.

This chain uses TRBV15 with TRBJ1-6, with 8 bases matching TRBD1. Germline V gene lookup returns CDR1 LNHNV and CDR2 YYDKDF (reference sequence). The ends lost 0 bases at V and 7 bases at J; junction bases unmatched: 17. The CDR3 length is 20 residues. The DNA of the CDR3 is TGTGCCACCAGCAGAGATCTAAATGTGTTATTAGGACAGGGAAATTCACCCCTCCACTTT. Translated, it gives CATSRDLNVLLGQGNSPLHF.

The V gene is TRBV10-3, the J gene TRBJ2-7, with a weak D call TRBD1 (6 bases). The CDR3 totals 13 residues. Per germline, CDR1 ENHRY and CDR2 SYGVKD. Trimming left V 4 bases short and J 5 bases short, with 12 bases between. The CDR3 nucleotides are TGTGCCATCAGTGCCACAGGGTTCAACGAGCAGTACTTC. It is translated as CAISATGFNEQYF.

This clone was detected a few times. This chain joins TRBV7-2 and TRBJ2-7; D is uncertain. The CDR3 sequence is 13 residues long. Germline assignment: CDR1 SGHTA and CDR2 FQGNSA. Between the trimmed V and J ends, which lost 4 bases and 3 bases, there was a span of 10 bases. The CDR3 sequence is CASSYTVGYEQYF. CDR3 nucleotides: TGTGCCAGCAGCTATACAGTGGGCTACGAGCAGTACTTC. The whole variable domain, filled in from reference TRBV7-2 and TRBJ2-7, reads GAGVSQSPSNKVTEKGKDVELRCDPISGHTALYWYRQSLGQGLEFLIYFQGNSAPDKSGLPSDRFSAERTGGSVSTLTIQRTQQEDSAVYLCASSYTVGYEQYFGPGTRLTVT.

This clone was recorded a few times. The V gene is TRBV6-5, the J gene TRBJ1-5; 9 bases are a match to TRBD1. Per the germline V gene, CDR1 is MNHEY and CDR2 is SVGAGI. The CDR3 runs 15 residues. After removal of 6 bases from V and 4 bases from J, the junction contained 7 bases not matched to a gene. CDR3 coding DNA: TGTGCCAGCAGCCCTTGGACAGGGGCAAATCAGCCCCAGCATTTT. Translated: CASSPWTGANQPQHF.

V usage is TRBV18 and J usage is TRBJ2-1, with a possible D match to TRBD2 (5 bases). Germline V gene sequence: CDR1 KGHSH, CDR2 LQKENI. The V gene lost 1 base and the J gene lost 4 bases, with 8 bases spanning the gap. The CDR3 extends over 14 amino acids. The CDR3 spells CASSPLPGYNEQFF. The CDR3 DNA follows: TGTGCCAGCTCACCACTCCCGGGATACAATGAGCAGTTCTTC.

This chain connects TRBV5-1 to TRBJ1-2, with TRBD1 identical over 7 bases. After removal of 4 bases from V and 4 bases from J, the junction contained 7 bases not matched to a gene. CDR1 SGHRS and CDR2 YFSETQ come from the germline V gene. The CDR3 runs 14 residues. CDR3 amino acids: CASSGDSFIYGYTF. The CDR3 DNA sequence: TGCGCCAGCAGCGGGGACAGTTTTATCTATGGCTACACCTTC.

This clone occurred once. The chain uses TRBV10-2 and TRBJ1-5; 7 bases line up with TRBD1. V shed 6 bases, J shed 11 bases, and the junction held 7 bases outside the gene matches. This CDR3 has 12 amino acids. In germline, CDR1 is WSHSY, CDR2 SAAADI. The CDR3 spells CASSASTGAQHF. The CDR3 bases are TGCGCCAGCAGCGCTTCAACAGGGGCCCAGCATTTT.

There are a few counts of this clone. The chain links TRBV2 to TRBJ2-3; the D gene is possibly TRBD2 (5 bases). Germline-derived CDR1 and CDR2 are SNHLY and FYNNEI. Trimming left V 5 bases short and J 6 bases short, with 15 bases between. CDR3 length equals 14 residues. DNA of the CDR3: TGTGCCAGCAGTCGGTCAGCTGGAGGCGATACGCAGTATTTT. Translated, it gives CASSRSAGGDTQYF.

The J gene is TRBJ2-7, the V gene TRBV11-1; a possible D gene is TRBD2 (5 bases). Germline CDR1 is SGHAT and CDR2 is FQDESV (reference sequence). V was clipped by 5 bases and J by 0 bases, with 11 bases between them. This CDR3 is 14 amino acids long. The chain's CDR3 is CASSPDGISYEQYF. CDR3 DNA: TGTGCCAGCAGCCCTGACGGGATCTCCTACGAGCAGTACTTC.

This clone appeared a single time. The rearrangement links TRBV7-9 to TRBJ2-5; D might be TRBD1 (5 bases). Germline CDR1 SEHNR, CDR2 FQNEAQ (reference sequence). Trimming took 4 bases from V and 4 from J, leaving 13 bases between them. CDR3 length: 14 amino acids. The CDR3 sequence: CASSSAGQGETQYF. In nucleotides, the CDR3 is TGTGCCAGCAGCTCGGCCGGGCAGGGAGAGACCCAGTACTTC. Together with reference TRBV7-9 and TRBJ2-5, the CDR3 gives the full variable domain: DTGVSQNPRHKITKRGQNVTFRCDPISEHNRLYWYRQTLGQGPEFLTYFQNEAQLEKSRLLSDRFSAERPKGSFSTLEIQRTEQGDSAMYLCASSSAGQGETQYFGPGTRLLVL.

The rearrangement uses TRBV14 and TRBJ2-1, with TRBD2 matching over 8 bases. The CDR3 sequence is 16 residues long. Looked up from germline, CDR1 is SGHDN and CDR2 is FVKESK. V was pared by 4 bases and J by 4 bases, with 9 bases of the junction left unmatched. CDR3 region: CASSRLASGYYNEQFF. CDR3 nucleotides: TGTGCCAGCAGCCGATTGGCTAGCGGGTATTACAATGAGCAGTTCTTC.

CDR3 bases: TGTGCCAGCCGCGACTCCGGGGGAAATCAGCCCCAGCATTTT. It translates to CASRDSGGNQPQHF. The V and J genes are TRBV6-6 and TRBJ1-5; D perhaps matches TRBD1 (5 bases). V was shortened by 8 bases and J by 4 bases, with 15 bases between the two germline ends. Germline assignment: CDR1 MNHNY and CDR2 SVGAGI (reference sequence). This CDR3 has 14 residues.